These T cell receptor beta chains were read from a single sample in a study of identical twins. Each CDR3 protein is one row after TCRdb ran MiXCR on the 5' RACE reads. This table holds some 590,000 distinct CDR3 sequences, approximately 10% found once. This sample was shared with a second study, whose subject was yellow fever vaccine responses in identical twins.

The sample taken for sequencing was PBMCs. Every receptor here comes from a woman under 30 in good health. CDR3s include the opening cysteine and the closing phenylalanine or tryptophan. A D gene is named only where the DNA matches it firmly. Clone size is shown for a subset of rows, as once, few, many or a class of expanded clone.

>few|TRBD2|TRBV6-6|TRBJ2-4
CASRTGGENIQYF
TGTGCCAGCAGGACCGGGGGGGAAAACATTCAGTACTTC
>many|.|TRBV3-1|TRBJ2-3
CASSQDMEDTQYF
TGTGCCAGCAGCCAAGATATGGAAGATACGCAGTATTTT
>.|TRBD1|TRBV10-3|TRBJ2-1
CAIRGGDRVGNEQFF
TGTGCCATCAGGGGGGGGGACAGGGTCGGCAATGAGCAGTTCTTC
>.|.|TRBV6-2/TRBV6-3|TRBJ1-5
CASSYQGNWGNQPQHF
TGTGCCAGCAGTTATCAGGGGAATTGGGGCAATCAGCCCCAGCATTTT
>.|.|TRBV3-1|TRBJ2-7
CASSQDREMQYF
TGTGCCAGCAGCCAAGACCGAGAGATGCAGTACTTC
>many|.|TRBV4-2|TRBJ2-1
CASSQDGDFLNEQFF
TGTGCCAGCAGCCAAGATGGGGACTTCCTAAATGAGCAGTTCTTC
>.|TRBD1|TRBV5-5|TRBJ2-4
CASSPGQGVIQNIQYF
TGTGCCAGCAGCCCTGGACAGGGAGTCATACAAAACATTCAGTACTTC
>.|.|TRBV29-1|TRBJ1-4
CSVEEAPNEKLFF
TGCAGCGTTGAGGAGGCGCCGAATGAAAAACTGTTTTTT
>.|.|TRBV10-3|TRBJ2-3
CAISEGQVHTDTQYF
TGTGCCATCAGTGAAGGGCAGGTACACACAGATACGCAGTATTTT
>few|TRBD2|TRBV24-1|TRBJ2-1
CATSDPTPTSRIYNEQFF
TGTGCCACCAGTGACCCCACCCCGACTAGCCGAATCTACAATGAGCAGTTCTTC
>.|.|TRBV7-9|TRBJ1-5
CASGQGSQPQHF
TGTGCCAGCGGCCAGGGGAGTCAGCCCCAGCATTTT
>many|TRBD2|TRBV4-3|TRBJ2-1
CASSQELAGGTSYNEQFF
TGCGCCAGCAGCCAAGAACTGGCGGGAGGTACGTCCTACAATGAGCAGTTCTTC
>many|.|TRBV12-3/TRBV12-4|TRBJ2-1
CASSLLQGHEQFF
TGTGCCAGCAGTTTATTACAGGGCCATGAGCAGTTCTTC
>few|.|TRBV11-2|TRBJ1-3
CASSSRDSGNTIYF
TGTGCCAGCAGCTCCCGTGACAGTGGAAACACCATATATTTT
>few|.|TRBV6-2/TRBV6-3|TRBJ2-2
CASSPLRRGIGELFF
TGTGCCAGCAGCCCCCTTCGCAGGGGTATCGGGGAGCTGTTTTTT
>.|.|TRBV7-9|TRBJ2-3
CASSTSGVDTQYF
TGTGCCAGCTCGACTTCAGGGGTAGATACGCAGTATTTT
>many|TRBD2|TRBV7-9|TRBJ2-1
CASSLAMTSGGYNEQFF
TGTGCCAGCAGCTTAGCCATGACTAGCGGGGGATACAATGAGCAGTTCTTC
>.|.|TRBV7-2|TRBJ2-3
CASSRVADTQYF
TGTGCCAGCTCCCGGGTTGCAGATACGCAGTATTTT
>few|.|TRBV29-1|TRBJ1-2
CSVVGRAYGYTF
TGCAGCGTTGTCGGCAGGGCCTATGGCTACACCTTC
>many|.|TRBV3-1|TRBJ2-5
CASSQVPGVAQYF
TGTGCCAGCAGCCAAGTCCCCGGCGTGGCCCAGTACTTC
>many|.|TRBV25-1|TRBJ2-2
CASISGVSGELFF
TGTGCCAGCATTTCCGGAGTTAGCGGGGAGCTGTTTTTT
>many|.|TRBV5-1|TRBJ2-3
CASSLERTDTQYF
TGCGCCAGCAGCTTGGAGCGGACAGATACGCAGTATTTT
>many|TRBD2|TRBV12-3/TRBV12-4|TRBJ2-5
CASSLALAGVETQYF
TGTGCCAGCAGTTTAGCGCTAGCGGGAGTAGAGACCCAGTACTTC
>.|.|TRBV2|TRBJ2-6
CASSEHLKGANVLTF
TGTGCCAGCAGTGAACATTTGAAAGGGGCCAACGTCCTGACTTTC
>many|.|TRBV6-4|TRBJ2-3
CASSPLADSTDTQYF
TGTGCCAGCAGTCCGTTAGCGGATAGCACAGATACGCAGTATTTT
>many|TRBD1|TRBV29-1|TRBJ2-1
CSVDRGLTNEQFF
TGCAGCGTCGACAGGGGTTTGACAAATGAGCAGTTCTTC
>.|.|TRBV5-1|TRBJ1-4
CASSFSGTANEKLFF
TGCGCCAGCAGCTTCTCCGGGACGGCTAATGAAAAACTGTTTTTT
>.|.|TRBV6-5|TRBJ2-7
CASSNRAYEQYF
TGTGCCAGCAGTAACCGAGCCTACGAGCAGTACTTC
>.|.|TRBV28|TRBJ2-6
CASSFDGSGANVLTF
TGTGCCAGCAGTTTTGATGGCTCTGGGGCCAACGTCCTGACTTTC